The T cell receptor (beta chain) described here comes from a study of cytomegalovirus exposure and HLA in healthy donors. The wider study: Earlier findings included roughly 100 million unique TCR beta sequences obtained from 150 million to 200 million T cells.

Nominal health characterized the donors when sampled, though unrecorded immune exposures were likely. Germline V lookup: CDR1 SGDLS, CDR2 YYNGEE. The length of the CDR3 is 15 residues. Use of 60 Vbeta and 13 Jbeta primers characterized the PCR. Only in-frame clones appear in the TCRdb table, and some are missing; sequencing was by immunoSEQ multiplex PCR. The table records 150,000 to 200,000 clones, 79% of them present only once. Broader study findings: Analyses of presence/absence relied on an assumption of roughly uniform sequencing depth across donors. The classifier, whose performance was assessed in both the original and validation cohorts, reportedly diagnosed cytomegalovirus status with high specificity and sensitivity.

This clone was observed once. Antigen specificity is unknown. Germline and junction disagree at one end, which may indicate a read error. Material for sequencing was PBMCs. This chain uses TRBV9 with TRBJ2-1; 14 bases agree with TRBD2. The sequence derives from a woman in her fifties or sixties in good health and CMV-seronegative. The CDR3 coding sequence is TGTGCCAGCAGCGTAGGGACTAGCGGGAGGAATGGGCAGTTCTTC. Protein: CASSVGTSGRNGQFF. The whole variable domain, filled in from reference TRBV9 and TRBJ2-1, reads DSGVTQTPKHLITATGQRVTLRCSPRSGDLSVYWYQQSLDQGLQFLIQYYNGEERAKGNILERFSAQQFPDLHSELNLSSLELGDSALYFCASSVGTSGRNGQFFGPGTRLTVL.